The T cell receptor beta chain under discussion was sequenced for a study of shared clonotypes between healthy human individuals. Per the study methods: ImmunoSEQ junction-only sequences lacked quality scores, so their filtering differed. TCRdb's copy holds only in-frame clones and misses some; the assay was immunoSEQ multiplex PCR. V, J and clone size reflect that table, while D and trimming were determined from the DNA. The repertoire holds about 580,000 clones, with roughly 98% as singletons. J was trimmed by 12 bases and V by 1 base; bases with no gene match: 4. Per the germline V gene, CDR1 is MGHRA and CDR2 is YSYEKL. This CDR3 comprises 12 residues. On this clone: What it recognizes is unknown.

Naivety among CD8 cells was defined by CD45RO negativity and positive CCR7 selection, thereby excluding terminally differentiated effector memory CD45RA+ cells. Points from the study as a whole: All-four-donor shared clonotypes had higher generation probabilities than non-shared clonotypes did.

What was sequenced was naive CD8+ T cells sorted from blood. The chain combines TRBV4-1 with TRBJ2-7; 9 nucleotides align to TRBD1. This TCR came from a young man in good health. Here the CDR3 DNA reads TGCGCCAGCAGCCAAGGGGGGACAGGGACGTACTTC. As protein: CASSQGGTGTYF.